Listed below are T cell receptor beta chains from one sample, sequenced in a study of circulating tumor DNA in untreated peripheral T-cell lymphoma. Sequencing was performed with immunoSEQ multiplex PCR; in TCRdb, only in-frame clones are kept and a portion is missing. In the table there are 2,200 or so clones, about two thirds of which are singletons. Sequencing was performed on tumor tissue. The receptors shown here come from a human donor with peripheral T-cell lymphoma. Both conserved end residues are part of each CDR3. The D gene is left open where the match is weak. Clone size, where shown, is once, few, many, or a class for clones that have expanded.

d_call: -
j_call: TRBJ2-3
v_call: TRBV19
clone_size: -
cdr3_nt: TGTGCCAGTAGTATAATTGCGACAGATACGCAGTATTTT
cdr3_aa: CASSIIATDTQYF

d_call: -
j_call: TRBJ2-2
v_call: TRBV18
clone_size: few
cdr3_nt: TGTGCCAGCTCACCACAGTCAGTGGGGGCCGGGGAGCTATTTTTT
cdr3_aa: CASSPQSVGAGELFF

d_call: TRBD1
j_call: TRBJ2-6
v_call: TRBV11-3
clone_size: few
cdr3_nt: TGTGCCAGCAGCAGTTACCTCGGGACAGAGCTTCGAGCCAACGTCCTGACTTTC
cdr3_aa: CASSSYLGTELRANVLTF

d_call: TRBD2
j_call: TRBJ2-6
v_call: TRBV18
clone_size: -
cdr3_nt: TGTGCCAGCTGGGGATACCACGACGGGGGGTCTGGGGCCAACGTCCTGACTTTC
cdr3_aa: CASWGYHDGGSGANVLTF

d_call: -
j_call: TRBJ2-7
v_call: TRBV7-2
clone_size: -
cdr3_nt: TGTGCCAGCAGCATACCCGGCCTGCAAGCGCAGTACTTC
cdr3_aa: CASSIPGLQAQYF

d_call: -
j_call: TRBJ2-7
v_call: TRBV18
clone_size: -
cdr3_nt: TGTGCCAGCTCACCTATCGGGAGAGGTGAGCAGTACTTC
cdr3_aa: CASSPIGRGEQYF

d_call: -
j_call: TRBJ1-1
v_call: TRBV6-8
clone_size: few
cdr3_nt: TGTGCCAGCAGTTACCAGGGCGGCACTGAAGCTTTCTTT
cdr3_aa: CASSYQGGTEAFF

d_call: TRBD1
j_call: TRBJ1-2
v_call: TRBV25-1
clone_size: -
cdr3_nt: TGTGCCAGCAGTGAATGGACAGGGGGAGGTGATGGCTACACCTTC
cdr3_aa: CASSEWTGGGDGYTF

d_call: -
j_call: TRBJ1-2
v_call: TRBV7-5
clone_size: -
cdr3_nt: TGTGCCAGCAGCTTAGCGGAGTCGACAAATTATGGCTACACCTTC
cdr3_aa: CASSLAESTNYGYTF

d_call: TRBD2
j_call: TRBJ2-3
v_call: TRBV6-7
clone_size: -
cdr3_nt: TGTGCCAGCAGATGGACTAGCGGGGGAGATACGCAGTATTTT
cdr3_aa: CASRWTSGGDTQYF

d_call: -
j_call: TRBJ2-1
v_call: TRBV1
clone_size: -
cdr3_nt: TGCGCCAGCAGCCAAGATTACAGGGGGCAGGATGAGCAGTTCTTC
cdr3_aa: CASSQDYRGQDEQFF

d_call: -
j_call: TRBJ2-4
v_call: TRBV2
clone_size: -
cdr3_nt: TGTGCCAGCAAGCGCGAACTTGCAGCCAAAAACATTCAGTACTTC
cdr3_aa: CASKRELAAKNIQYF

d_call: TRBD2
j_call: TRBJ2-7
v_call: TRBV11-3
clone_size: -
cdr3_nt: TGTGCCAGCAGCTTAGGAGAGAGCGGGAGGAATGAGCAGTACTTC
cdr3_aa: CASSLGESGRNEQYF

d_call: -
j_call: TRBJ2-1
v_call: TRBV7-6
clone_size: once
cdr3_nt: TGTGCCAGCAGCTTAGACACTAGTTCTCCCTACAATGAGCAGTTCTTC
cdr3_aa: CASSLDTSSPYNEQFF

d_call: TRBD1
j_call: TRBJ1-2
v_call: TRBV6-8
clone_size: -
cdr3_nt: TGTGCCAGCAGCGGACAGGGAGGAGGGCTTGGCTACACCTTC
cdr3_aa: CASSGQGGGLGYTF

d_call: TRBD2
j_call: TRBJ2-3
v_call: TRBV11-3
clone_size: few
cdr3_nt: TGTGCCAGCAGCTTGGGAGCGGGGGCCCGCACAGATACGCAGTATTTT
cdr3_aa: CASSLGAGARTDTQYF

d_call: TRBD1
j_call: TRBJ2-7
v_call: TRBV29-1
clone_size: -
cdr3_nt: TGCAGCGTTGAAGACCCGACAGGGGGCAAAGAGCAGTACTTC
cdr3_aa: CSVEDPTGGKEQYF

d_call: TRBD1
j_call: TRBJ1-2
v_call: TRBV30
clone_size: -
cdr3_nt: TGTGCCTGGAGTCGGGACAGAGATGGCTACACCTTC
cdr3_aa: CAWSRDRDGYTF

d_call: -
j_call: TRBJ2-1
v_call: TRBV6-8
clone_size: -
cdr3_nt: TGTGCCAGCAGTTATTACAGTGGCAGGTTCGATGAGCAGTTCTTC
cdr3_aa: CASSYYSGRFDEQFF

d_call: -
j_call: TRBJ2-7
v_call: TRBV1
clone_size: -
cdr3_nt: TGCGCCAGCAGCCAGCAGGATGCGTCCGGGTACGAGCAGTACTTC
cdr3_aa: CASSQQDASGYEQYF

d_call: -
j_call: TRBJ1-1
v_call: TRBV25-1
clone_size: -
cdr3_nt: TGTGCCAGCAGTGGTCTGGGCACTGAAGCTTTCTTT
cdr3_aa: CASSGLGTEAFF

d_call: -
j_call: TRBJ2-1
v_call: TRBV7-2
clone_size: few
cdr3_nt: TGTGCCAGCAGCTTCGGGACTTACAATGAGCAGTTCTTC
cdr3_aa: CASSFGTYNEQFF

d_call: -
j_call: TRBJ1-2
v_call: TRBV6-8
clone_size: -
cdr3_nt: TGTGCCAGCAGTTACCAACGGGGAGGTAACTATGGCTACACCTTC
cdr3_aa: CASSYQRGGNYGYTF

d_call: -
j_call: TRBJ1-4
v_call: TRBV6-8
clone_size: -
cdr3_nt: TGTGCCATCAGCGCGGGTCCAACTAATGAAAAACTGTTTTTT
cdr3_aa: CAISAGPTNEKLFF

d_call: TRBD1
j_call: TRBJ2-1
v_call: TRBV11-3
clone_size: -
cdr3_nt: TGTGCCAGCAGACGCCGGGACAGGGGGTCTCCTAGCTCCTACAATGAGCAGTTCTTC
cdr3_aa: CASRRRDRGSPSSYNEQFF

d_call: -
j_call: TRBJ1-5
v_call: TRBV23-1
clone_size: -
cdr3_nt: TGCGCCAGCAGGCCCCCTGAACGCCGCAGGCGCGGGGATCAGCCCCAGCATTTT
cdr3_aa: CASRPPERRRRGDQPQHF

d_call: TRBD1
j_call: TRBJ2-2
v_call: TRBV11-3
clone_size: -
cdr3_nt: TGTGCCAGCAGCTGGACAGGGGAGATCGGGGAGCTGTTTTTT
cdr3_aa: CASSWTGEIGELFF

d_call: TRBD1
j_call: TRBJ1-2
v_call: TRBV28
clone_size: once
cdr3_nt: TGTGCCAGCAGTTTTTCGTTGCAGGGGGCGATCTATGGCTACACCTTC
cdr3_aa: CASSFSLQGAIYGYTF

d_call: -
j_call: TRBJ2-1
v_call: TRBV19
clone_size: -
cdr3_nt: TGTGCCAGTAGTATACTTACCCGCGGGACCTCCCTATACAATGAGCAGTTCTTC
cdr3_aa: CASSILTRGTSLYNEQFF